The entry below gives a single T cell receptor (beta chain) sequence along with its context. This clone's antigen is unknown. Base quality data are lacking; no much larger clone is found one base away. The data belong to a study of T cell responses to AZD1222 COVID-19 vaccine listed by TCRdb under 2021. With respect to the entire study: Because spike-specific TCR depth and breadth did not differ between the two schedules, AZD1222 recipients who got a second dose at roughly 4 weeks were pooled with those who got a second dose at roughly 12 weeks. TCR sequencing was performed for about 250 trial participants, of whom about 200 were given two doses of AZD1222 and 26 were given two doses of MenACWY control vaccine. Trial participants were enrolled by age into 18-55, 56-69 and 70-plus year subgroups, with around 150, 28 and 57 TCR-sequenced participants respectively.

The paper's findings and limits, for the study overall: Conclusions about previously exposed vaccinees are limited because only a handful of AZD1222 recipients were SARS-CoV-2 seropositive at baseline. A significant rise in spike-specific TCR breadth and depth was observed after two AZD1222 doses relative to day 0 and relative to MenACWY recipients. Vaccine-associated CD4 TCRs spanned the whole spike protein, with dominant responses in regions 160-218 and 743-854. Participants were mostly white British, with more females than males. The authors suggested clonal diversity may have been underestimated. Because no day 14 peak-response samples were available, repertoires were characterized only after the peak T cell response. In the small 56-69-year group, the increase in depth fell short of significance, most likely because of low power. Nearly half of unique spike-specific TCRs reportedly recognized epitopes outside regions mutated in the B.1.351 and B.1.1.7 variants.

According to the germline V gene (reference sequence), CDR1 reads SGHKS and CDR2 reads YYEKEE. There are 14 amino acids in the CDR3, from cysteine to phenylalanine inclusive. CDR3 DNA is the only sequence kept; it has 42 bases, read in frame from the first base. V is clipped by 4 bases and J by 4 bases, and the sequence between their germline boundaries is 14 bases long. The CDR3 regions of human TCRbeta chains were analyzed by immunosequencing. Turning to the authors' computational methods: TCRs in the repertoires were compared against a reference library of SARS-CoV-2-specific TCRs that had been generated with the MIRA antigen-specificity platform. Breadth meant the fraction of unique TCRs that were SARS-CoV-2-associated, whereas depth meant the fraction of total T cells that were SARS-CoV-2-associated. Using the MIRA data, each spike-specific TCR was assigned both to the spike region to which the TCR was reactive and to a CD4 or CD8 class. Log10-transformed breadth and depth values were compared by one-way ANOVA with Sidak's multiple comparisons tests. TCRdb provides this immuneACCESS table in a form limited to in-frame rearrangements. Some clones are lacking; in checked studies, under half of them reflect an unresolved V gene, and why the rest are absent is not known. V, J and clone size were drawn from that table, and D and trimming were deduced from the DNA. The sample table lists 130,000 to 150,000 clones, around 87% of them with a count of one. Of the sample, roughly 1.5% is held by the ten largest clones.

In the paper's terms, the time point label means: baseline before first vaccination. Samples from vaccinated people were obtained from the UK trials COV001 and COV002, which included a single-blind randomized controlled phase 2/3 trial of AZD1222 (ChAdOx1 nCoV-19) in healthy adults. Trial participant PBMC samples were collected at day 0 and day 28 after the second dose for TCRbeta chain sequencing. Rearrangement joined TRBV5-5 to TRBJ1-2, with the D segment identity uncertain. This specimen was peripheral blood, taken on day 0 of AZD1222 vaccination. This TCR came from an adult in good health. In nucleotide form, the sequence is TGTGCCAGCAGCCCCTTTGGGGTCTCCTATGGCTACACCTTC. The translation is CASSPFGVSYGYTF.